What follows are 19 T cell receptor beta chains derived from one specimen sequenced in a study of T cell responses to AZD1222 COVID-19 vaccine. Assay: immunoSEQ multiplex PCR; the TCRdb copy retains only in-frame clones and omits some. The table has 150,000 to 200,000 clones, over 85% seen once. The sequencing here drew on peripheral blood, taken 28 days after the second dose of the MenACWY control vaccine. Receptors originate from an adult who received the MenACWY meningococcal vaccine as a control.

This clone was counted a single time. The V gene is TRBV6-4, the J gene TRBJ1-6, with 7 bases identical to TRBD1. The length of the CDR3 is 13 residues. Germline CDR1 MRHNA, CDR2 SNTAGT. J lost 6 bases, V lost 7 bases, and 3 bases had no gene match. CDR3 sequence: CASTPGGNSPLHF. The CDR3 nucleotides are TGTGCCAGCACCCCAGGGGGTAATTCACCCCTCCACTTT.

CDR3 bases: TGTGCCAGCAGTCGGGGAGTGAGCAATGAGCAGTTCTTC. It is translated as CASSRGVSNEQFF. This chain links TRBV12-3 or TRBV12-4 with TRBJ2-1, with D possibly being TRBD2 (5 bases). Between the trimmed V and J ends, which lost 5 bases and 6 bases, there was a span of 11 bases. The CDR3 totals 13 residues.

The rearrangement joins TRBV12-5 to TRBJ1-2; 9 bases map to TRBD1. This CDR3 is built from 13 residues. The V and J ends lost 5 bases and 8 bases, in that order; junction bases with no gene match: 6. The germline V gene encodes CDR1 LGHNT and CDR2 FRNRAP. The CDR3 loop is CASGLGQGSGYTF. CDR3 nucleotide sequence: TGTGCTAGTGGTCTAGGACAGGGGAGCGGCTACACCTTC.

The chain recombines TRBV30 with TRBJ2-5; D possibly matches TRBD1 or TRBD2 (5 bases each). Trimming stripped 1 base from V and 3 bases from J, with 12 bases between. This CDR3 is built from 14 residues. Germline CDR1 GTSNPN, CDR2 SVGIG (reference sequence). The CDR3 sequence: CAWSGSGTEETQYF. The CDR3 DNA sequence: TGTGCCTGGAGTGGTTCCGGGACGGAAGAGACCCAGTACTTC.

The chain uses TRBV19 and TRBJ1-1; TRBD1 matches 8 bases. Trimming removed 9 bases from V and 5 bases from J; junction bases left unmatched: 14. CDR1 and CDR2 (germline): LNHDA, SQIVND (reference sequence). This CDR3 spans 15 amino acids. DNA for the CDR3: TGTGCCAGCGCACGCCCCAGGGGGCGCGAAACTGAAGCTTTCTTT. It encodes CASARPRGRETEAFF.

This clone was counted a single time. In DNA form, the CDR3 reads TGTGCCAGCAGTCTCGCGGGGGCTGGCACAGATACGCAGTATTTT. Amino acids: CASSLAGAGTDTQYF. J is TRBJ2-3 and V is TRBV6-5, with a weak D call TRBD2 (7 bases). Germline V gene lookup returns CDR1 MNHEY and CDR2 SVGAGI. CDR3 length equals 15 residues. V lost 5 bases and J lost 1, with 13 bases in between.

The chain couples TRBV7-2 to TRBJ2-7; D unresolved. CDR1 and CDR2 (germline): SGHTA, FQGNSA. V lost 5 bases and J lost 5, with 7 bases in between. CDR3 length: 11 residues. In nucleotides, the CDR3 is TGTGCCAGCAGCGCAACGAACGAGCAGTACTTC. This sequence encodes CASSATNEQYF. The whole variable domain, remainder taken from reference TRBV7-2 and TRBJ2-7, is GAGVSQSPSNKVTEKGKDVELRCDPISGHTALYWYRQSLGQGLEFLIYFQGNSAPDKSGLPSDRFSAERTGGSVSTLTIQRTQQEDSAVYLCASSATNEQYFGPGTRLTVT.

The genes are TRBV5-1 and TRBJ1-2; no clear D gene. Looked up from germline, CDR1 is SGHRS and CDR2 is YFSETQ. The CDR3 extends over 13 amino acids. V shed 4 bases and J shed 8 bases, with 15 bases lying between them. For the CDR3, the DNA is TGCGCCAGCAGCCCTCGGGGAGAGGGAGGCTACACCTTC. Translating it yields CASSPRGEGGYTF.

The V gene is TRBV28, the J gene TRBJ1-2; D is ambiguous. Germline CDR1 MDHEN, CDR2 SYDVKM. With 8 bases removed from V and 4 bases from J, the gap between germline ends came to 14 bases. The CDR3 runs 13 residues. The CDR3 nucleotides read TGTGCCAGCGCTCCCTCGGGCAGCTATGGCTACACCTTC. It encodes CASAPSGSYGYTF.

The chain carries TRBV7-9 and TRBJ2-1, with 10 bases lining up with TRBD1. CDR1 SEHNR and CDR2 FQNEAQ come from the germline V gene (reference sequence). After removal of 6 bases from V and 3 bases from J, the junction contained 5 bases not matched to a gene. The CDR3 extends over 15 amino acids. The CDR3 nucleotides are TGTGCCAGCAGTTCGACAGGGGGCTTCTACAATGAGCAGTTCTTC. Protein: CASSSTGGFYNEQFF. The variable domain in full, completed from reference TRBV7-9 and TRBJ2-1, reads DTGVSQNPRHKITKRGQNVTFRCDPISEHNRLYWYRQTLGQGPEFLTYFQNEAQLEKSRLLSDRFSAERPKGSFSTLEIQRTEQGDSAMYLCASSSTGGFYNEQFFGPGTRLTVL.

The gene calls are TRBV7-7 and TRBJ2-1, with D possibly TRBD2 on 5 matching bases. CDR1 SSHAT and CDR2 FNYEAQ come from the germline V gene (reference sequence). The ends were cut back, 1 base at V and 7 bases at J, with 8 bases in the middle. This CDR3 is built from 13 residues. The DNA of the CDR3 is TGTGCCAGCAGCTTAGGGTCGGGGAATGAGCAGTTCTTC. This encodes CASSLGSGNEQFF. Combining the CDR3 with reference TRBV7-7 and TRBJ2-1 gives the whole variable domain GAGVSQSPRYKVTKRGQDVTLRCDPISSHATLYWYQQALGQGPEFLTYFNYEAQPDKSGLPSDRFSAERPEGSISTLTIQRTEQRDSAMYRCASSLGSGNEQFFGPGTRLTVL.

The chain uses TRBV2 and TRBJ1-3, with D hard to call. Trimming shortened V by 2 bases and J by 1 base, and 6 bases separated the two germline ends. The length of the CDR3 is 14 residues. Germline CDR1 SNHLY, CDR2 FYNNEI. CDR3 nucleotide sequence: TGTGCCAGCAGTGAATGGAGGTCTGGAAACACCATATATTTT. Protein sequence: CASSEWRSGNTIYF.

The chain joins TRBV28 to TRBJ1-5; D possibly corresponds to TRBD1 (5 bases). This CDR3 has 17 amino acids. Per germline, CDR1 MDHEN and CDR2 SYDVKM. V lost 2 bases to trimming and J lost 0 bases, with 14 bases between them. Here the CDR3 reads CASSLPDSDYSNQPQHF. The CDR3, as DNA: TGTGCCAGCAGTTTACCTGACAGTGACTATAGCAATCAGCCCCAGCATTTT. Looking up the rest from reference TRBV28 and TRBJ1-5 gives the full variable domain: DVKVTQSSRYLVKRTGEKVFLECVQDMDHENMFWYRQDPGLGLRLIYFSYDVKMKEKGDIPEGYSVSREKKERFSLILESASTNQTSMYLCASSLPDSDYSNQPQHFGDGTRLSIL.

This rearrangement joins TRBV27 to TRBJ2-7, with a weak D call TRBD1 (5 bases). Trimming shortened V by 4 bases and J by 3 bases, and 13 bases separated the two germline ends. The CDR3 contains 14 residues. Germline CDR1 and CDR2: MNHEY and SMNVEV (reference sequence). In nucleotides, the CDR3 is TGTGCCAGCAGTTGGTCAGGGATCGGCTACGAGCAGTACTTC. Translating it yields CASSWSGIGYEQYF.

V gene TRBV5-1 combines with J gene TRBJ2-2, with D possibly called TRBD1 or TRBD2 (6 bases each). The CDR3 length is 16 residues. Deletions cut 0 bases from V and 6 bases from J, with 15 bases between. Germline CDR1 reads SGHRS; CDR2 reads YFSETQ. The CDR3: CASSLDGGPIAGELFF. In DNA, the CDR3 is TGCGCCAGCAGCTTGGACGGGGGCCCCATAGCCGGGGAGCTGTTTTTT.

The chain is built from TRBV10-2 and TRBJ2-5, with 9 bases matching TRBD1. The V and J ends lost 6 bases and 4 bases, in that order; junction bases with no gene match: 9. This CDR3 is built from 15 residues. Germline values: CDR1 WSHSY, CDR2 SAAADI. The CDR3 is CASSPLQGAGETQYF. The CDR3 bases are TGCGCCAGCAGCCCGTTACAGGGGGCAGGAGAGACCCAGTACTTC.

CDR3 DNA sequence: TGTGCCAGCTCACCTGGACAGAATAACTATGGCTACACCTTC. Translation: CASSPGQNNYGYTF. This chain connects TRBV18 to TRBJ1-2; a weak D match, TRBD1 (6 bases). Trimming removed 3 bases at V and 1 base at J, with 9 bases between. Germline CDR1 KGHSH, CDR2 LQKENI. This CDR3 is built from 14 residues.

The gene calls are TRBV7-6 and TRBJ1-4; D ambiguous. CDR3 length: 13 amino acids. The germline V gene encodes CDR1 SGHVS and CDR2 FNYEAQ. Deletions cut 1 base from V and 8 bases from J, with 8 bases between. This CDR3 reads CASSLGSWEKLFF. In nucleotides, the CDR3 is TGTGCCAGCAGCTTAGGGTCATGGGAAAAACTGTTTTTT.

This clone came up once. The V call is TRBV16, the J call TRBJ2-7; unclear D gene. V was clipped by 5 bases and J by 3 bases, with 20 bases between them. In germline, CDR1 is KGHSY, CDR2 FQNENV. This CDR3 has 16 residues. The CDR3 coding sequence is TGTGCCAGCAGCTACCATACCCCAACTAAGTACTACGAGCAGTACTTC. Its translation: CASSYHTPTKYYEQYF.